This T cell receptor beta chain was profiled in a study of blood T cell repertoires in COVID-19 (dated by TCRdb to about 2020). As for the study more broadly: Samples from collaborators originated in the United States, Italy and Spain and spanned both the acute and convalescent phases of COVID-19. The material from the prospective study consisted of cDNA or gDNA derived from T cells, B-cell-depleted T cells, or PBMCs. The dataset comprised deeply sampled blood TCRbeta repertoires from subjects exposed to, actively infected with, or recovered from COVID-19. The repertoires were released in a freely available public database meant as a resource for research on the immune response to SARS-CoV-2. Samples came from the ongoing ImmuneRACE study (first 160 participants) plus 1,254 subjects from 6 global collaborators. The sample metadata nearly always contained a de-identified subject ID, COVID-19 status, age in years and sex. HLA class I and class II types, where available, came from metadata supplied by the sample provider rather than from assay-based typing.

The trim is 6 bases for V and 3 bases for J, with a gap of 8 bases between the germline ends. The germline V gene encodes CDR1 MDHEN and CDR2 SYDVKM. The CDR3 contains 13 residues, cysteine and phenylalanine counted. Only CDR3 DNA remains: 39 bases, in frame from the first base. Whole blood was collected in K2EDTA tubes by collaborating institutions according to the institutions' own protocols. For TCRbeta analysis, collaborator samples were shipped as frozen whole blood, as isolated PBMCs, or as DNA extracted from either sample type. Comment on this clone: Its specific antigen is unknown. The record has no base qualities; no much larger clone is one base away.

TCRbeta CDR3 regions were amplified from genomic DNA by means of the immunoSEQ Assay, a bias-controlled multiplex PCR. For the original study's pipeline: Nucleated cell counts per sample were estimated from amplification of reference gene primers within the assay. Sequence reads were collapsed and filtered to measure the absolute abundance of every unique TCRbeta CDR3 rearrangement. For each sample, productive Simpson clonality was calculated as the square root of Simpson's diversity index across productive rearrangements. Here the immuneACCESS table is served through TCRdb, limited to in-frame sequences with V and J called. Missing clones are a known gap in these copies; in checked studies unresolved V genes cover under half, and the rest lacks a known reason. That table gives V, J and clone size, and the DNA gave D and trimming. Here the sample has about 59,000 clones; around 79% occur a single time. The top ten clones comprise 3% to 3.5% of the sample.

Study-wide findings and limitations: The quantity of clinical and demographic metadata differed by source and by participant and was supplied without curation.

The source is a man aged 60 to 75 with acute or convalescent COVID-19. The sample was peripheral blood. The sequence is built from TRBV28 and TRBJ2-2; the D gene assignment is ambiguous. The CDR3 in this case is CASRLVHTGELFF. The DNA is as follows: TGTGCCAGCAGGCTAGTACACACCGGGGAGCTGTTTTTT.